This T cell receptor beta chain was found in a study of T cells in localized non-small cell lung cancer. Atypia-free lung next to the tumor was sampled at least 2 cm from its margin. Study-level findings and limits: Adjacent lung exhibited a median of about 56 among the 100 most abundant tumor clones. Highest T cell clonality was seen in uninvolved adjacent lung, surpassing that measured in tumor.

Assay: immunoSEQ multiplex PCR; the TCRdb copy retains only in-frame clones and omits some. The table records a few thousand clones, less than 40% of them present only once. This clone was detected a few times. The antigen is unknown. The source is a woman aged 35 to 69 with stage I lung adenocarcinoma. The sample here was normal lung tissue next to the tumor, taken before any cancer treatment.

The CDR3 DNA sequence: TGTGCCAGCAGTCCGGGACAGGGGACCTCAACTAATGAAAAACTGTTTTTT. Protein: CASSPGQGTSTNEKLFF. The chain couples TRBV6-8 to TRBJ1-4; 10 bases match TRBD1. Trimming took 5 bases from V and 0 from J; bases not matched to a gene: 6. The CDR3 is 17 residues long. Germline V gene sequence: CDR1 MNHGY, CDR2 SAAAGT.